This TCR beta chain was documented in a study of blood T cell repertoires in COVID-19. Across the whole study: Spain, Italy and the United States supplied samples that represented acute and convalescent COVID-19. The cDNA or gDNA used as material had been derived from T cells, B-cell-depleted T cells, or PBMCs.

This CDR3 contains 15 residues. Trimming cost V 1 base and J 4 bases, with 11 bases left between them. The germline V gene encodes CDR1 LNHDA and CDR2 SQIVND (reference sequence). Generated by immunoSEQ multiplex PCR, the TCRdb table keeps only in-frame clones and is missing some. The sample holds a few hundred thousand clones, roughly four fifths seen once. This rearrangement joins TRBV19 to TRBJ1-3; no clear D gene. This TCR was sampled from a woman aged 45-65 years who had recovered from COVID-19. Sequenced: PBMCs or T cells enriched from blood (not recorded which). The chain's CDR3 is CASSIGLTRGNTIYF. CDR3 DNA sequence: TGTGCCAGTAGTATAGGATTAACGAGGGGAAACACCATATATTTT.